The T cell receptor (beta chain) described here comes from a study of blood T cell repertoires in COVID-19. About the research overall: The cDNA or gDNA used as material had been derived from T cells, B-cell-depleted T cells, or PBMCs.

The V gene's germline CDR1 is SGHRS and CDR2 YFSETQ. The CDR3 is 13 residues long. With 3 bases removed from V and 2 bases from J, the gap between germline ends came to 9 bases. As originally analysed: For nucleated cells, counts were estimated from reference gene primer amplification. Using immunoSEQ multiplex PCR, the repertoire was profiled, and TCRdb retains in-frame clones only, with some absent. That table furnishes V, J and clone size, whereas the DNA furnished D and trimming. The table lists hundreds of thousands of clones, about 86% of them singletons. Enrolled through a virtual design, the participants were between about 18 and 89 years of age and came from under 30 US areas.

The receptor comes from a woman between 45 and 60 years old in a cohort exposed to, infected with or recovered from COVID-19 (not recorded which). The rearrangement uses TRBV5-1 and TRBJ2-7, with a weak D call TRBD2 (5 bases). The material sequenced was PBMCs or T cells enriched from blood (not recorded which). CDR3: CASSSRGTYEQYF. The CDR3, as DNA: TGCGCCAGCAGCTCACGAGGGACCTACGAGCAGTACTTC.